This entry describes one T cell receptor (beta chain). Clones were sequenced by immunoSEQ multiplex PCR, and TCRdb holds only the in-frame ones, with some missing. The sample yields over 350,000 clones, about 95% seen once. This record belongs to a study of shared T cell receptors in the human thymus. Between the trimmed V and J ends, which lost 2 bases and 6 bases, there was a span of 11 bases. Germline V CDR1 and CDR2: SGHNT, YYREEE (reference sequence). The CDR3 is 13 residues long. The specimen was thymocytes. The chain links TRBV5-4 to TRBJ1-2; D remains unclear. This clonotype was obtained from a human donor. The CDR3 loop reads CASSLRGAHGYTF. The CDR3 region has the DNA TGTGCCAGCAGCTTACGGGGAGCGCATGGCTACACCTTC.